This passage covers 6 T cell receptor beta chains from one sample sequenced in a study of early stage breast cancer tumors. TCRdb keeps only in-frame clones here, not all; method: immunoSEQ multiplex PCR. Here the sample spans some 35,000 clones, under 80% being singletons. The source material was blood. Source of these receptors: a person between 60 and 70 years old with breast cancer.

In its sample, this clone is medium-sized (0.01 to 0.1%). The V and J genes are TRBV30 and TRBJ2-1, with TRBD2 as a possible D gene (6 bases). Trimming removed 6 bases from V and 9 bases from J, with 24 bases in between. Germline values: CDR1 GTSNPN, CDR2 SVGIG (reference sequence). CDR3 length equals 15 residues. In nucleotides, the CDR3 is TGTGCCTGTAAACCCCTGGGGTCTGGGGGAGGTGAGCAGTTCTTC. Amino acid sequence: CACKPLGSGGGEQFF.

In DNA, the CDR3 is TGTGCCAGCAGTGAATTAGGGAGCACTGAAGCTTTCTTT. This translates into CASSELGSTEAFF. This sequence joins TRBV6-1 and TRBJ1-1, with D hard to call. This CDR3 spans 13 amino acids. Germline CDR1 is MNHNS and CDR2 is SASEGT. The V end was cut by 2 bases, the J end by 4 bases, with 8 bases between.

This clone was seen only a few times. This rearrangement joins TRBV14 to TRBJ2-3, with D hard to call. Germline values: CDR1 SGHDN, CDR2 FVKESK. This CDR3 region has 12 residues. Trimming removed 1 base from V and 7 bases from J, with 6 bases in between. The CDR3 sequence is CASSQVQYTQYF. The CDR3 DNA is TGTGCCAGCAGCCAAGTACAGTATACGCAGTATTTT.

The chain links TRBV18 to TRBJ2-1, with D perhaps TRBD2 (5 bases). Trimming removed 4 bases from V and 0 bases from J, with 19 bases in between. CDR1 and CDR2 (germline): KGHSH, LQKENI. CDR3 length equals 18 residues. CDR3 sequence: CASSLIAPAESSYNEQFF. In DNA form, the CDR3 reads TGTGCCAGCTCACTAATAGCCCCAGCGGAAAGCTCCTACAATGAGCAGTTCTTC.

V and J are TRBV28 and TRBJ1-5; no clear D. The CDR3 covers 12 residues. Germline V lookup: CDR1 MDHEN, CDR2 SYDVKM. With 7 bases removed from V and 0 bases from J, the gap between germline ends came to 4 bases. CDR3 residues: CASTYSNQPQHF. CDR3 DNA: TGTGCCAGCACCTATAGCAATCAGCCCCAGCATTTT.

V and J are TRBV2 and TRBJ1-6, with a possible D match to TRBD1 (5 bases). The V end was cut by 10 bases, the J end by 0 bases, with 13 bases between. The CDR3 loop spans 15 amino acids. CDR1 is SNHLY and CDR2 is FYNNEI in the germline V gene. Here the CDR3 reads CATRDGSSYNSPLHF. The CDR3, as DNA: TGTGCCACCCGGGACGGTAGCTCCTATAATTCACCCCTCCACTTT. Drawing the rest from reference TRBV2 and TRBJ1-6, the complete variable domain is EPEVTQTPSHQVTQMGQEVILRCVPISNHLYFYWYRQILGQKVEFLVSFYNNEISEKSEIFDDQFSVERPDGSNFTLKIRSTKLEDSAMYFCATRDGSSYNSPLHFGNGTRLTVT.